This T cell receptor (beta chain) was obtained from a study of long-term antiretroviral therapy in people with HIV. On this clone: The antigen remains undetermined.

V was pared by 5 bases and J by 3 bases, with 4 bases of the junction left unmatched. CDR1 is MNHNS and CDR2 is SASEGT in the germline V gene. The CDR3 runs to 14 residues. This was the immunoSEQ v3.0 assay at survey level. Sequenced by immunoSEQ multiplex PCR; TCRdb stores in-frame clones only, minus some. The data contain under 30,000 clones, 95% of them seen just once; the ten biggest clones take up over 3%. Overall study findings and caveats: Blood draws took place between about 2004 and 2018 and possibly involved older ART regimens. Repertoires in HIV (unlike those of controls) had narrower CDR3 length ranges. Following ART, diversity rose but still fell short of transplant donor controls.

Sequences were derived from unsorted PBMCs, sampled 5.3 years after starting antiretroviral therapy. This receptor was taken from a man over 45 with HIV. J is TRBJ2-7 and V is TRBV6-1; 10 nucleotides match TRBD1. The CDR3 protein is CASSSGQGNYEQYF. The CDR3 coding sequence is TGTGCCAGCAGTTCGGGACAGGGGAACTACGAGCAGTACTTC.